This TCR beta chain was documented in a study of T cells in women clearing cervical HPV infection. Study as a whole: Donors had HPV16-related CIN3 or worse; 2 had invasive cancer. General observations from the study: Each sample's T-cell count was unknown, possibly confounding richness.

CDR3 length equals 15 residues. Germline loops: CDR1 GTSNPN, CDR2 SVGIG (reference sequence). With regard to this clone: Its antigen is not known. The read ends 3 residues early relative to the CDR3; the germline J gene fills the gap.

Clones were sequenced by immunoSEQ multiplex PCR, and TCRdb holds only the in-frame ones, with some missing. In total, the table holds around 39,000 clones. The specimen sequenced was blood buffy coat. This TCR was sampled from a woman aged 18-70 years with a cervical HPV16 infection that either progressed to CIN3+ or cleared (not recorded which). This chain uses TRBV30 with TRBJ1-2; D call uncertain. The CDR3 DNA, read in part, is TGTGCCTGGAGTGTACTGGAGGCCGGCACAGATACC. It yields the protein CAWSVLEAGTDT. The complete CDR3 sequence is CAWSVLEAGTDTYTF.